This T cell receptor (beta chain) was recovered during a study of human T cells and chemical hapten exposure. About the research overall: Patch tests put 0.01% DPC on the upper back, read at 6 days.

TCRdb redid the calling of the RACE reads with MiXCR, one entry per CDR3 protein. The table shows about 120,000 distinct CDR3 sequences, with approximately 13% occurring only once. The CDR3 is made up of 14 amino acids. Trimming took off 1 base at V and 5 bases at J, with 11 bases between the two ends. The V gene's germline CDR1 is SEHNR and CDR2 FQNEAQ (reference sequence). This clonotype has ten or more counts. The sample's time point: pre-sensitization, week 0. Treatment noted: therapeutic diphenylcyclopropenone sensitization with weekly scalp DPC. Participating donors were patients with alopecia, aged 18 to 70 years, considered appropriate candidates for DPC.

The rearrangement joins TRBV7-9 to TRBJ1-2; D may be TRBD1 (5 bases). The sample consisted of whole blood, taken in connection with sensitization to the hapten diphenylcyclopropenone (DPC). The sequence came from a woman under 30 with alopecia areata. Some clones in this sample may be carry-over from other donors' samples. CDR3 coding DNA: TGTGCCAGCAGCTTAGGGGGCGCGGATTATGGCTACACCTTC. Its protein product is CASSLGGADYGYTF.